Below are 14 T cell receptor beta chains sequenced from a single sample in a study of cytomegalovirus exposure and HLA in healthy donors. The PCR was carried out with 60 Vbeta primers and 13 Jbeta primers. Profiling relied on immunoSEQ multiplex PCR, and the TCRdb table lists in-frame clones only, not all of them. The table includes fewer than 300,000 clones, about nine tenths detected once. The specimen was PBMCs. These TCRs come from a middle-aged man in good health and CMV-seropositive.

This clone was picked up one time. The chain couples TRBV5-1 to TRBJ2-6; D is perhaps TRBD1 (5 bases). CDR3 size: 18 residues. The ends were cut back, 1 base at V and 0 bases at J, with 14 bases in the middle. Germline CDR1 and CDR2: SGHRS and YFSETQ. The CDR3 loop is CASSLWFRGSSGANVLTF. CDR3 DNA: TGCGCCAGCAGCTTGTGGTTTAGGGGATCCTCTGGGGCCAACGTCCTGACTTTC. The whole variable domain, remainder taken from reference TRBV5-1 and TRBJ2-6, is KAGVTQTPRYLIKTRGQQVTLSCSPISGHRSVSWYQQTPGQGLQFLFEYFSETQRNKGNFPGRFSGRQFSNSRSEMNVSTLELGDSALYLCASSLWFRGSSGANVLTFGAGSRLTVL.

The V call is TRBV30, the J call TRBJ1-5; D is uncertain. Trimming removed 0 bases from V and 0 bases from J, with 3 bases in between. Germline V gene sequence: CDR1 GTSNPN, CDR2 SVGIG (reference sequence). This CDR3 has 13 residues. The CDR3 DNA is TGTGCCTGGAGTGTCGGTAGCAATCAGCCCCAGCATTTT. Residues: CAWSVGSNQPQHF.

The V and J genes are TRBV7-2 and TRBJ2-7; 7 bases match TRBD2. CDR3 length: 15 residues. V dropped 2 bases and J dropped 5; count of bases not matched to a gene: 9. The V gene's germline CDR1 is SGHTA and CDR2 FQGNSA. CDR3 coding DNA: TGTGCCAGCAGCTTACTGGCGGGAGCCCTCCACGAGCAGTACTTC. This sequence encodes CASSLLAGALHEQYF.

The chain employs TRBV6-5 and TRBJ1-1; 8 positions match TRBD1. After removal of 4 bases from V and 4 bases from J, the junction contained 2 bases not matched to a gene. The CDR3 loop spans 13 amino acids. Per the germline V gene, CDR1 is MNHEY and CDR2 is SVGAGI. DNA for the CDR3: TGTGCCAGCAGTTTGGACAGGGCCACTGAAGCTTTCTTT. Its protein is CASSLDRATEAFF.

The CDR3 nucleotides read TGCGCCAGCAGCCGGGGACAGGGATCCTACAATGAGCAGTTCTTC. Translated: CASSRGQGSYNEQFF. The chain uses TRBV5-1 and TRBJ2-1, with 9 bases aligning to TRBD1. Losses at the gene ends were 4 bases for V and 1 base for J; bases not matched to a gene: 3. Germline V gene sequence: CDR1 SGHRS, CDR2 YFSETQ. This CDR3 region has 15 residues.

This chain connects TRBV2 to TRBJ1-2, with no clear D. The CDR3 is 13 amino acids. The V end lost 2 bases, the J end lost 4 bases, and 8 bases lay between the germline ends. Germline V gene lookup returns CDR1 SNHLY and CDR2 FYNNEI. The CDR3 region is CASSEIRGYGYTF. CDR3 nucleotides: TGTGCCAGCAGTGAAATCCGGGGCTATGGCTACACCTTC.

V usage is TRBV27 and J usage is TRBJ2-2, with 10 bases aligning to TRBD1. J was trimmed by 3 bases and V by 3 bases; bases with no gene match: 4. The germline V gene has CDR1 MNHEY and CDR2 SMNVEV (reference sequence). This CDR3 spans 16 amino acids. The DNA for the CDR3 is TGTGCCAGCAGTTTGGGACAGGGGAGTTACACCGGGGAGCTGTTTTTT. Residues: CASSLGQGSYTGELFF.

The chain employs TRBV30 and TRBJ1-4; no clear D. CDR1 and CDR2 (germline): GTSNPN, SVGIG (reference sequence). Trimming cost V 0 bases and J 0 bases, with 11 bases left between them. The CDR3 totals 16 residues. In DNA, the CDR3 is TGTGCCTGGAGTGTCGATGGGCTCCCAACTAATGAAAAACTGTTTTTT. Its protein is CAWSVDGLPTNEKLFF.

The chain combines TRBV7-9 with TRBJ2-3; 7 positions match TRBD1. Germline CDR1 and CDR2: SEHNR and FQNEAQ (reference sequence). This CDR3 spans 14 amino acids. The V and J ends lost 5 bases and 1 base, in that order; junction bases with no gene match: 3. The CDR3 DNA follows: TGTGCCAGCAGCCGGGACAGCCGCACAGATACGCAGTATTTT. This encodes CASSRDSRTDTQYF.

The V call is TRBV6-6, the J call TRBJ1-5; unclear D gene. This CDR3 contains 13 residues. The germline V gene has CDR1 MNHNY and CDR2 SVGAGI (reference sequence). Trimming cost V 4 bases and J 7 bases, with 11 bases left between them. Written as DNA, the CDR3 is TGTGCCAGCAGTTCGCTCTTTCAGCAGCCCCAGCATTTT. It translates to CASSSLFQQPQHF.

The chain links TRBV9 to TRBJ2-2; 8 bases are a match to TRBD1. The CDR3 has 17 residues. Germline V gene lookup returns CDR1 SGDLS and CDR2 YYNGEE. The V segment lost 1 base and the J segment 3 bases; nucleotides outside the gene matches: 8. The CDR3 reads CASSVPSDRGDTGELFF. CDR3 DNA sequence: TGTGCCAGCAGCGTACCCTCCGACAGGGGTGACACCGGGGAGCTGTTTTTT.

The rearrangement joins TRBV6-5 to TRBJ2-1; D gene ambiguous. The CDR3 loop spans 15 amino acids. V lost 4 bases and J 6 bases, leaving 16 bases between the germline ends. Germline CDR1 MNHEY, CDR2 SVGAGI. The CDR3: CASSSTGSRVNEQFF. The CDR3 nucleotides are TGTGCCAGCAGTTCCACGGGTTCCCGGGTCAATGAGCAGTTCTTC.

This chain uses TRBV5-1 with TRBJ2-1, with D possibly TRBD2 on 7 matching bases. V lost 2 bases and J 10 bases, leaving 16 bases between the germline ends. This CDR3 spans 14 amino acids. CDR1 is SGHRS and CDR2 is YFSETQ in the germline V gene. The CDR3 nucleotides are TGCGCCAGCAGCTTCGAAGGGGGGGGTTTAGAGCAGTTCTTC. This translates into CASSFEGGGLEQFF.

This chain uses TRBV6-6 with TRBJ2-3; 9 bases align to TRBD1. After removal of 7 bases from V and 3 bases from J, the junction contained 5 bases not matched to a gene. This CDR3 is built from 14 residues. The germline V gene encodes CDR1 MNHNY and CDR2 SVGAGI (reference sequence). The CDR3 DNA follows: TGTGCCAGCAAGGGGGACAGGGATACAGATACGCAGTATTTT. It codes for CASKGDRDTDTQYF.